This TCR beta chain is drawn from a study of cytomegalovirus exposure and HLA in healthy donors. Findings of the study overall: Prior analysis indicated that the majority of TCR beta V segments exhibited productivity approximately 87% or approximately 30% of the time.

A remark on this clone: Its antigen is still unknown.

Researchers ran the PCR with 60 Vbeta and 13 Jbeta primers. This table comes from immunoSEQ multiplex PCR, and its TCRdb copy is limited to in-frame clones, with some not included. The sample comprises about 160,000 clones, 80% to 90% of which are singletons, and about 2.1% rests with the top ten. The J segment lost 7 bases and the V segment lost 6 bases, leaving 7 bases of the junction unmatched. The CDR3 sequence is 15 residues long. The V gene's germline CDR1 is MNHNY and CDR2 SVGAGI (reference sequence). The clonotype originates from a young woman in good health and CMV-seronegative. Sequenced input: PBMCs. The chain employs TRBV6-6 and TRBJ2-1; 12 nucleotides agree with TRBD1. CDR3 coding DNA: TGTGCCAGCAGGCGCCGGGACAGGGGGCAGAATGAGCAGTTCTTC. Its translation is CASRRRDRGQNEQFF.